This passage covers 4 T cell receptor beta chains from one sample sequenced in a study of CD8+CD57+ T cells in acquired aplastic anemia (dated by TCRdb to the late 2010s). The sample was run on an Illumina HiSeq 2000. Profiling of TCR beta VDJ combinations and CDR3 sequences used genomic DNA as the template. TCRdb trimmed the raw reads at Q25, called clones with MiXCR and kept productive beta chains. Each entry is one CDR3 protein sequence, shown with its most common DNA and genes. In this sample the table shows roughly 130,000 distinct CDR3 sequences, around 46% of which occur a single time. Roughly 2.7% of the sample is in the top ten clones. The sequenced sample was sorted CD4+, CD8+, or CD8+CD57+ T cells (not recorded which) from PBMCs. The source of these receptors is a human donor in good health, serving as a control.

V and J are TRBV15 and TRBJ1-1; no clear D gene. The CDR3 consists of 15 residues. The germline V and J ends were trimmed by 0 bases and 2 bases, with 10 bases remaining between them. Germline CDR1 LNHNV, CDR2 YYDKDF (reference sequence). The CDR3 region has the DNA TGTGCCACCAGCAGAGAAAAAAGGCTTAACACTGAAGCTTTCTTT. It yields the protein CATSREKRLNTEAFF.

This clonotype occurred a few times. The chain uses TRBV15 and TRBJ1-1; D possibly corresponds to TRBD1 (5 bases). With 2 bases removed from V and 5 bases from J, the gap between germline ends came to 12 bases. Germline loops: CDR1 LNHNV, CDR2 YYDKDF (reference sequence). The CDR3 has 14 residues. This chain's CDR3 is CATSRSNGGTEAFF. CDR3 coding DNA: TGTGCCACCAGCAGATCAAATGGGGGGACTGAAGCTTTCTTT.

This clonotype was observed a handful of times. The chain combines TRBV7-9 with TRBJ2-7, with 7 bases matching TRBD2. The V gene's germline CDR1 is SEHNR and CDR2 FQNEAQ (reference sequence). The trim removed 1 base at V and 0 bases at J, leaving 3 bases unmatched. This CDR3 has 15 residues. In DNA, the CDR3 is TGTGCCAGCAGCTTAGGGGGCGGGGGCTCCTACGAGCAGTACTTC. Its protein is CASSLGGGGSYEQYF.

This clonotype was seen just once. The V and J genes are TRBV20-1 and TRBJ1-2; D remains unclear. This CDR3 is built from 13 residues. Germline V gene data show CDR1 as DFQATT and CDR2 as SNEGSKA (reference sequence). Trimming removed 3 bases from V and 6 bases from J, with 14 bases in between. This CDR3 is CSARGSGPNGYTF. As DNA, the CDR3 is TGCAGTGCTAGGGGTTCCGGGCCGAATGGCTACACCTTC.